Detailed here is one T cell receptor (beta chain). Its target is not known. The data belong to a study of siplizumab effects on memory and regulatory T cells. General study results and limits: Memory cells seemed less diverse than naive T cells, which also seemed major contributors to the alloresponse.

Trimming shortened V by 3 bases and J by 1 base, and 24 bases separated the two germline ends. Germline assignment: CDR1 SNHLY and CDR2 FYNNEI. The CDR3 extends over 19 amino acids. Libraries were prepared by immunoSEQ multiplex PCR; TCRdb keeps only in-frame clonotypes and omits some of them. The data hold some 100,000 clones, with 80% to 95% observed a single time. The TCR sequence derives from a human donor in good health. Some clones in this sample may be carry-over from other donors' samples. This rearrangement joins TRBV2 to TRBJ2-5, with D tentatively TRBD1 or TRBD2 (6 bases each). The sequencing input was CD4+ T cells sorted from blood. This chain's CDR3 is CASSEGAAGLRSPQETQYF. The CDR3 DNA is TGTGCCAGCAGTGAGGGGGCGGCGGGACTCCGAAGCCCCCAAGAGACCCAGTACTTC.